These 26 T cell receptor beta chains originate from one sample sequenced in a study of OX40 agonist ivuxolimab in advanced cancers. Libraries were prepared by immunoSEQ multiplex PCR; TCRdb keeps only in-frame clonotypes and omits some of them. The sample holds approximately 75,000 clones, around 90% seen once. Sequencing was performed on CD4+ or CD8+ T cells sorted from blood, taken in a trial of the OX40 agonist ivuxolimab. These receptors were collected from an adult with an advanced solid tumor such as melanoma, head and neck, liver or kidney cancer.

The chain has TRBV28 and TRBJ1-3; D is unclear. With 5 bases removed from V and 1 base from J, the gap between germline ends came to 12 bases. This CDR3 is built from 15 residues. From germline, CDR1 is MDHEN and CDR2 SYDVKM. The CDR3 DNA sequence: TGTGCCAGCAGTCCCAGACACGTTTCTGGAAACACCATATATTTT. Its protein product is CASSPRHVSGNTIYF.

V gene TRBV7-3 combines with J gene TRBJ2-7, with 13 bases lining up with TRBD2. Germline V lookup: CDR1 SGHTA, CDR2 FQGTGA. This CDR3 has 13 amino acids. V was clipped by 5 bases and J by 7 bases; unmatched bases: 2. CDR3 bases: TGTGCCAGCAGCCTGGGACTAGCGGGGGAGCAGTACTTC. It yields the protein CASSLGLAGEQYF.

This clone was counted only a few times. This rearrangement joins TRBV28 to TRBJ2-7, with D hard to call. V dropped 4 bases and J dropped 7 bases, with 8 bases sitting between them. The CDR3 is 11 residues long. Germline values: CDR1 MDHEN, CDR2 SYDVKM. The CDR3 loop is CASSSLIEQYF. Here the CDR3 DNA reads TGTGCCAGCAGTTCCCTCATAGAGCAGTACTTC.

The chain couples TRBV25-1 to TRBJ2-1; D is possibly TRBD1 (6 bases). The CDR3 has 14 amino acids. Germline V gene sequence: CDR1 MGHDK, CDR2 SYGVNS. V lost 4 bases and J 6 bases, leaving 13 bases between the germline ends. The CDR3 sequence: CASSGIGGTNEQFF. The CDR3 DNA follows: TGTGCCAGCAGTGGGATAGGGGGAACCAATGAGCAGTTCTTC.

This chain connects TRBV6-1 to TRBJ2-7; either TRBD1 or TRBD2 may supply D (5 bases each). The V and J ends lost 1 base and 0 bases respectively, with 13 bases between them. Germline V gives CDR1 MNHNS, CDR2 SASEGT. This CDR3 region has 16 residues. CDR3 amino acids: CASSEVRDLYSYEQYF. In DNA, the CDR3 is TGTGCCAGCAGTGAAGTTCGGGACCTCTACTCCTACGAGCAGTACTTC.

The chain combines TRBV6-5 with TRBJ1-1; unclear D gene. CDR1 and CDR2 from the germline V gene are MNHEY and SVGAGI. This CDR3 has 14 amino acids. Trimming took off 2 bases at V and 11 bases at J, with 18 bases between the two ends. The CDR3 bases are TGTGCCAGCAGTTACAACAGAGAGAATGTTTTGGCTTTCTTT. Its protein is CASSYNRENVLAFF.

J is TRBJ2-2 and V is TRBV6-5, with D hard to call. Trimming shortened V by 4 bases and J by 4 bases, and 10 bases separated the two germline ends. Germline V gene sequence: CDR1 MNHEY, CDR2 SVGAGI. This CDR3 is 14 amino acids long. The CDR3 loop is CASSSFVGTGELFF. In DNA, the CDR3 is TGTGCCAGCAGTTCCTTCGTCGGCACCGGGGAGCTGTTTTTT.

This clone showed up just once. The rearrangement uses TRBV21-1 and TRBJ2-5; the D segment call TRBD2 is taken from the table without a DNA check. TRBV21-1 is listed as a pseudogene. This CDR3 is built from 15 residues. DNA of the CDR3: TGTGCCAGCAGCAACCTAGCGGGAGGTTCGGAGACCCAGTACTTC. Amino acids: CASSNLAGGSETQYF.

The table lists this clone with a count of one. This rearrangement joins TRBV7-2 to TRBJ1-1; D is ambiguous. CDR1 is SGHTA and CDR2 is FQGNSA in the germline V gene. CDR3 length: 13 amino acids. The V and J ends lost 3 bases and 3 bases respectively, with 8 bases between them. Here the CDR3 reads CASSFTIDTEAFF. The CDR3 DNA follows: TGTGCCAGCAGCTTTACTATAGACACTGAAGCTTTCTTT.

This chain links TRBV28 with TRBJ1-5; 12 nucleotides align to TRBD1. This CDR3 is built from 15 residues. The V and J ends lost 5 bases and 3 bases, in that order; junction bases with no gene match: 2. CDR1 MDHEN and CDR2 SYDVKM come from the germline V gene. The CDR3 spells CASSGTGGPNQPQHF. CDR3 bases: TGTGCCAGCAGTGGGACAGGGGGCCCCAATCAGCCCCAGCATTTT.

This clone was seen once. The chain links TRBV5-1 to TRBJ2-7; D might be TRBD2 (5 bases). V shed 3 bases and J shed 0 bases, with 10 bases lying between them. Germline V lookup: CDR1 SGHRS, CDR2 YFSETQ. The CDR3 loop spans 14 amino acids. This chain's CDR3 is CASSSRAVSYEQYF. CDR3 DNA: TGCGCCAGCAGCTCGAGGGCTGTCTCCTACGAGCAGTACTTC. The full variable domain, rest sourced from reference TRBV5-1 and TRBJ2-7, is KAGVTQTPRYLIKTRGQQVTLSCSPISGHRSVSWYQQTPGQGLQFLFEYFSETQRNKGNFPGRFSGRQFSNSRSEMNVSTLELGDSALYLCASSSRAVSYEQYFGPGTRLTVT.

The V and J genes are TRBV6-5 and TRBJ1-1; D might be TRBD1 (6 bases). With 7 bases removed from V and 7 bases from J, the gap between germline ends came to 19 bases. CDR3 size: 14 residues. The germline CDR1 and CDR2 sequences are MNHEY and SVGAGI. As DNA, the CDR3 is TGTGCCAGCACCCTCAAATGGGGGGCGATTGAAGCTTTCTTT. This encodes CASTLKWGAIEAFF.

This sequence joins TRBV9 and TRBJ1-3, with a tentative D call TRBD1 (5 bases). Germline values: CDR1 SGDLS, CDR2 YYNGEE. The CDR3 length is 16 residues. Between the trimmed V and J ends, which lost 0 bases and 2 bases, there was a span of 12 bases. CDR3 nucleotides: TGTGCCAGCAGCGTAGGGGGACGGAATCCTGGAAACACCATATATTTT. Protein: CASSVGGRNPGNTIYF.

This clone turned up a few times. Here the CDR3 DNA reads TGCGCCAGCAGGAAACAGACAGGGGACCGAGTTGGAGGCTCCTATAATTCACCCCTCCACTTT. Its protein product is CASRKQTGDRVGGSYNSPLHF. The chain is built from TRBV4-1 and TRBJ1-6; 8 positions match TRBD1. The germline V gene encodes CDR1 MGHRA and CDR2 YSYEKL. This CDR3 comprises 21 residues. Germline trimming cut 6 bases from V and 0 bases from J; bases unmatched to any gene: 19.

CDR3 in DNA: TGTGCCAGTAGTATACTGGGGGAAGCTTTCTTT. It encodes CASSILGEAFF. The gene calls are TRBV19 and TRBJ1-1; D gene unclear. CDR1 is LNHDA and CDR2 is SQIVND in the germline V gene (reference sequence). V lost 2 bases, J lost 8 bases, and 6 bases lay in between. The CDR3 loop spans 11 amino acids.

Turning to this clone: The junction differs from germline at one of its ends, possibly a read error. The chain recombines TRBV10-3 with TRBJ1-2; D is undetermined. CDR3 length equals 15 residues. CDR1 ENHRY and CDR2 SYGVKD come from the germline V gene. The CDR3 bases are TGTGCCAGCAGTGAAGACGGAGGAAAACCCTATGGCTACACCTTC. It yields the protein CASSEDGGKPYGYTF.

The chain recombines TRBV18 with TRBJ2-6; perhaps TRBD2 as D (5 bases). V lost 2 bases and J lost 0, with 11 bases in between. CDR1 is KGHSH, CDR2 LQKENI, per germline. The length of the CDR3 is 17 residues. The CDR3 here is CASSPVDWYSGANVLTF. The CDR3 DNA is TGTGCCAGCTCACCAGTGGACTGGTACTCTGGGGCCAACGTCCTGACTTTC.

The V gene is TRBV30, the J gene TRBJ1-2; 8 bases are a match to TRBD1. The CDR3 spans 15 residues. V was clipped by 0 bases and J by 4 bases; unmatched bases: 7. Germline values: CDR1 GTSNPN, CDR2 SVGIG (reference sequence). CDR3 nucleotides: TGTGCCTGGAGTGTACAAGGACAGGGAGCCTATGGCTACACCTTC. Translation: CAWSVQGQGAYGYTF.

The chain employs TRBV28 and TRBJ2-7; 9 bases agree with TRBD1. V trimming: 7 bases; J trimming: 1 base; junction bases outside the gene matches: 11. Germline V gene data show CDR1 as MDHEN and CDR2 as SYDVKM. CDR3 size: 16 residues. CDR3 sequence reads: CASTAGTGQRSYEQYF. The CDR3 DNA follows: TGTGCCAGCACCGCCGGGACAGGGCAACGGTCCTACGAGCAGTACTTC.

The chain links TRBV28 to TRBJ1-1; D is unresolved. The CDR3 totals 15 residues. V was clipped by 5 bases and J by 0 bases, with 13 bases between them. CDR1 and CDR2 from the germline V gene are MDHEN and SYDVKM. This chain's CDR3 is CASSAAAPLNTEAFF. The CDR3 bases are TGTGCCAGCAGTGCCGCAGCTCCTCTGAACACTGAAGCTTTCTTT.

The chain is built from TRBV4-1 and TRBJ2-2; D gene unclear. Looked up from germline, CDR1 is MGHRA and CDR2 is YSYEKL. The V end was cut by 0 bases, the J end by 6 bases, with 2 bases between. The CDR3 has 12 residues. The CDR3 DNA reads as TGCGCCAGCAGCCAAGATGCCGGGGAGCTGTTTTTT. Its protein product is CASSQDAGELFF.

The chain couples TRBV19 to TRBJ1-1; no definite D call. Trimming stripped 7 bases from V and 1 base from J, with 13 bases between. CDR1 and CDR2 from the germline V gene are LNHDA and SQIVND (reference sequence). CDR3 length: 14 residues. The CDR3 sequence: CASTPWSSNTEAFF. CDR3 nucleotides: TGTGCCAGTACCCCCTGGAGTTCGAACACTGAAGCTTTCTTT. The full variable domain, with the rest looked up from reference TRBV19 and TRBJ1-1, is DGGITQSPKYLFRKEGQNVTLSCEQNLNHDAMYWYRQDPGQGLRLIYYSQIVNDFQKGDIAEGYSVSREKKESFPLTVTSAQKNPTAFYLCASTPWSSNTEAFFGQGTRLTVV.

The V and J genes are TRBV6-5 and TRBJ2-2, with 7 bases fitting TRBD1. The CDR3 extends over 16 amino acids. Trimming at V came to 0 bases and at J to 4 bases, leaving 5 bases not matched to a gene. The germline V gene encodes CDR1 MNHEY and CDR2 SVGAGI. The CDR3 coding sequence is TGTGCCAGCAGTTACTCGTTGACAGGGTTCACCGGGGAGCTGTTTTTT. It translates to CASSYSLTGFTGELFF.

CDR3 protein: CASSPQGLLSSYEQYF. In nucleotides, the CDR3 is TGTGCCAGCTCACCCCAGGGACTTCTAAGCTCCTACGAGCAGTACTTC. The rearrangement links TRBV18 to TRBJ2-7; possible D gene TRBD2, 6 bases. Trimming took off 3 bases at V and 0 bases at J, with 15 bases between the two ends. The CDR3 has 16 amino acids. In germline, CDR1 is KGHSH, CDR2 LQKENI.

This clone appeared a few times. This chain uses TRBV27 with TRBJ1-1; D call uncertain. CDR3 length equals 13 residues. V lost 5 bases to trimming and J lost 5 bases, with 12 bases between them. Germline V gene data show CDR1 as MNHEY and CDR2 as SMNVEV (reference sequence). As DNA, the CDR3 is TGTGCCAGCAGTAGGCCCTCGGCAACTGAAGCTTTCTTT. It translates to CASSRPSATEAFF.

The table lists this clone with a few counts. The CDR3: CASTFLGTSGSVSRYF. In DNA form, the CDR3 reads TGTGCCAGCACGTTCTTAGGGACTAGCGGGAGCGTGAGTCGGTACTTC. This chain uses TRBV28 with TRBJ2-5, with 14 positions matching TRBD2. Trimming cost V 7 bases and J 13 bases; bases outside gene matches: 17. Germline V lookup: CDR1 MDHEN, CDR2 SYDVKM. CDR3 length: 16 amino acids.